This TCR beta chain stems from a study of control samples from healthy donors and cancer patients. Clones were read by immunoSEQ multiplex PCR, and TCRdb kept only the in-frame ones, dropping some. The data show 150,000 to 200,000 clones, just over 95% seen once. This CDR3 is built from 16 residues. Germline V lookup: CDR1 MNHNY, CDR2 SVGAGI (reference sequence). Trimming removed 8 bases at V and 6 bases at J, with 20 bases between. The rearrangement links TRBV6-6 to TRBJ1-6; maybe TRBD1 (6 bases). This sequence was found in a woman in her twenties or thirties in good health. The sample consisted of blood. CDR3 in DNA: TGTGCCAGCTGCCCCGGGGCGGGACAAACTAATTCACCCCTCCACTTT. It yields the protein CASCPGAGQTNSPLHF.